The 19 T cell receptor beta chains below were found in one sample sequenced in a study of neurological immune-mediated disorders. Each CDR3 protein is one row after TCRdb ran MiXCR on the 5' RACE reads. The table records about 70,000 distinct CDR3 sequences, 4.5% to 5.5% of them present only once. Sample: PBMCs. All receptors come from a woman aged 70-85 years with multiple sclerosis.

At least ten counts were recorded for this clonotype. The chain combines TRBV6-2 or TRBV6-3 with TRBJ2-7; maybe TRBD2 (6 bases). The V gene's germline CDR1 is MNHEY and CDR2 SVGEGT. V lost 6 bases and J 3 bases, leaving 21 bases between the germline ends. The CDR3 is 16 residues long. The CDR3 is CASSPTRGSGVYEQYF. CDR3 coding DNA: TGTGCCAGCAGCCCTACCCGGGGTAGCGGAGTCTACGAGCAGTACTTC.

In its sample, this clonotype was seen many times. This chain links TRBV20-1 with TRBJ2-4, with TRBD2 matching 7 bases. The V gene end was trimmed by 2 bases and the J gene end by 8 bases; junction bases not matched to a gene: 9. There are 14 residues in the CDR3. Germline V gives CDR1 DFQATT, CDR2 SNEGSKA (reference sequence). CDR3 bases: TGCAGTGCTAGACCGGTTGGGGGGGTGGACATTCAGTACTTC. It is translated as CSARPVGGVDIQYF.

This clonotype was recorded a few times. V is TRBV20-1 and J is TRBJ1-1, with TRBD1 matching 7 bases. Germline assignment: CDR1 DFQATT and CDR2 SNEGSKA (reference sequence). J was trimmed by 4 bases and V by 5 bases; bases with no gene match: 10. There are 14 residues in the CDR3. This CDR3 is CSAETGDRSTEAFF. Written as DNA, the CDR3 is TGCAGTGCTGAAACAGGGGATCGGAGCACTGAAGCTTTCTTT.

This clonotype was counted at least ten times. This chain uses TRBV5-5 with TRBJ2-6; TRBD1 is a possible D gene (5 bases). V was trimmed by 0 bases and J by 0 bases, leaving 10 bases between them. CDR1 is SGHKS, CDR2 YYEKEE, per germline (reference sequence). CDR3 size: 17 residues. CDR3 protein: CASSLDRRPSGANVLTF. The CDR3 region has the DNA TGTGCCAGCAGCTTGGACAGGAGACCCTCTGGGGCCAACGTCCTGACTTTC.

At least ten counts were recorded for this clonotype. The chain is built from TRBV7-2 and TRBJ1-4; D unclear. The V gene's germline CDR1 is SGHTA and CDR2 FQGNSA. This CDR3 is built from 15 residues. Trimming stripped 0 bases from V and 3 bases from J, with 8 bases between. The CDR3 DNA is TGTGCCAGCAGCTTAGCGTTGGCCCCTAATGAAAAACTGTTTTTT. Translation: CASSLALAPNEKLFF.

In its sample, this clonotype was seen many times. In nucleotides, the CDR3 is TGCGCCAGCAGCCAAGATATAGGGACAGGGCGAGAGACCCAGTACTTC. This gives the protein CASSQDIGTGRETQYF. This chain joins TRBV4-1 and TRBJ2-5; TRBD1 agrees at 9 bases. The length of the CDR3 is 16 residues. After removal of 0 bases from V and 4 bases from J, the junction contained 6 bases not matched to a gene. Per the germline V gene, CDR1 is MGHRA and CDR2 is YSYEKL.

The table lists this clonotype with many counts. The chain has TRBV20-1 and TRBJ2-2; possible D gene TRBD1, 5 bases. The CDR3 extends over 13 amino acids. Germline loops: CDR1 DFQATT, CDR2 SNEGSKA (reference sequence). Trimming shortened V by 3 bases and J by 7 bases, and 12 bases separated the two germline ends. CDR3 sequence (DNA): TGCAGTGCTAGGGGGCAGGGTCACGGGGAGCTGTTTTTT. Its protein product is CSARGQGHGELFF.

This clonotype has ten or more counts. The V and J genes are TRBV9 and TRBJ2-2, with D possibly being TRBD2 (6 bases). Between the trimmed V and J ends, which lost 4 bases and 2 bases, there was a span of 18 bases. Germline V gives CDR1 SGDLS, CDR2 YYNGEE. The CDR3 is made up of 17 amino acids. The CDR3 protein is CASSLSRRGKNTGELFF. The CDR3 DNA follows: TGTGCCAGCAGCCTATCCCGCCGGGGGAAAAACACCGGGGAGCTGTTTTTT. Variable domain in full (rest from reference TRBV9 and TRBJ2-2): DSGVTQTPKHLITATGQRVTLRCSPRSGDLSVYWYQQSLDQGLQFLIQYYNGEERAKGNILERFSAQQFPDLHSELNLSSLELGDSALYFCASSLSRRGKNTGELFFGEGSRLTVL.

This clonotype was recorded many times. V gene TRBV20-1 combines with J gene TRBJ1-2, with unresolved D. This CDR3 is built from 13 residues. Trimming removed 4 bases at V and 4 bases at J, with 13 bases between. Germline V gene sequence: CDR1 DFQATT, CDR2 SNEGSKA (reference sequence). The CDR3 coding sequence is TGCAGTGCTATTGGCAGAAACCCCTATGGCTACACCTTC. It yields the protein CSAIGRNPYGYTF.

This clonotype has a count of ten or more. The V and J genes are TRBV7-8 and TRBJ1-5, with D maybe TRBD1 (5 bases). From germline, CDR1 is SGHVS and CDR2 FQNEAQ. Trimming took 2 bases from V and 4 from J, leaving 12 bases between them. The CDR3 is 15 residues long. The CDR3 sequence is CASSLQGHINQPQHF. The DNA of the CDR3 is TGTGCCAGCAGCTTACAAGGACACATAAATCAGCCCCAGCATTTT.

This clonotype was counted at least ten times. The chain links TRBV20-1 to TRBJ1-1; D ambiguous. The ends were cut back, 4 bases at V and 1 base at J, with 10 bases in the middle. Germline CDR1 reads DFQATT; CDR2 reads SNEGSKA (reference sequence). The CDR3 totals 13 residues. Here the CDR3 reads CSATIDTNTEAFF. DNA of the CDR3: TGCAGTGCTACCATCGACACGAACACTGAAGCTTTCTTT.

This clonotype came up many times. This chain uses TRBV5-5 with TRBJ1-4, with D perhaps TRBD1 (6 bases). CDR1 is SGHKS, CDR2 YYEKEE, per germline (reference sequence). The CDR3 has 15 amino acids. The V end lost 5 bases, the J end lost 0 bases, and 11 bases lay between the germline ends. CDR3 DNA: TGTGCCAGCAGACCACAGGGAGCAACTAATGAAAAACTGTTTTTT. It specifies CASRPQGATNEKLFF.

This sequence joins TRBV7-8 and TRBJ2-2, with D possibly being TRBD1 (5 bases). V dropped 2 bases and J dropped 4 bases, with 14 bases sitting between them. Germline CDR1 and CDR2: SGHVS and FQNEAQ. The CDR3 covers 16 residues. The CDR3: CASSLKTVRTTGELFF. The CDR3 DNA reads TGTGCCAGCAGCTTAAAGACAGTGAGGACCACCGGGGAGCTGTTTTTT.

This clonotype appeared a few times. The chain joins TRBV27 to TRBJ2-7, with D possibly TRBD2 on 6 matching bases. Germline V gives CDR1 MNHEY, CDR2 SMNVEV (reference sequence). V was shortened by 4 bases and J by 0 bases, with 16 bases between the two germline ends. This CDR3 contains 16 residues. CDR3: CASSSIHGTGSYEQYF. The CDR3 bases are TGTGCCAGCAGTTCGATTCACGGGACTGGCTCCTACGAGCAGTACTTC.

This clonotype has at least ten counts. The chain uses TRBV4-2 and TRBJ2-1; the D gene is possibly TRBD2 (6 bases). This CDR3 region has 16 residues. Germline assignment: CDR1 LGHNA and CDR2 YNFKEQ. V lost 1 base to trimming and J lost 3 bases, with 13 bases between them. The CDR3 sequence is CASSQGGTGIYNEQFF. CDR3 DNA: TGTGCCAGCAGCCAAGGGGGGACTGGGATCTACAATGAGCAGTTCTTC.

In this sample, this clonotype turned up many times. The chain is built from TRBV3-1 and TRBJ2-3; 8 nucleotides agree with TRBD2. The junction had 15 bases not matched to a gene; V was cut back by 5 bases and J by 5 bases. There are 17 residues in the CDR3. Germline lookup yields CDR1 LGHDT and CDR2 YNNKEL (reference sequence). The CDR3 nucleotides read TGTGCCAGCAGCACGTTTAGCGGGGAGACAGACGGAGATACGCAGTATTTT. Translated, it gives CASSTFSGETDGDTQYF.

Many counts were recorded for this clonotype. The chain recombines TRBV7-8 with TRBJ2-1, with TRBD1 identical over 7 bases. The CDR3 has 15 residues. Germline values: CDR1 SGHVS, CDR2 FQNEAQ. J lost 4 bases, V lost 4 bases, and 7 bases had no gene match. DNA of the CDR3: TGTGCCAGCAGCTCAGGGACAGCGTATTACAATGAGCAGTTCTTC. Translation gives CASSSGTAYYNEQFF.

This clonotype has more than one count but fewer than ten. The rearrangement joins TRBV7-2 to TRBJ1-2; the D is unclear. In germline, CDR1 is SGHTA, CDR2 FQGNSA. The length of the CDR3 is 13 residues. Trimming cost V 3 bases and J 1 base, with 6 bases left between them. CDR3 nucleotide sequence: TGTGCCAGCAGCTTGGAGTATAACTATGGCTACACCTTC. Protein: CASSLEYNYGYTF.

The rearrangement links TRBV3-1 to TRBJ2-7; TRBD1 might be the D (5 bases). CDR1 is LGHDT, CDR2 YNNKEL, per germline (reference sequence). The CDR3 runs to 13 residues. V was shortened by 6 bases and J by 4 bases, with 13 bases between the two germline ends. DNA of the CDR3: TGTGCCAGCAGTTCAGGGTCCGGGTACGAGCAGTACTTC. As protein: CASSSGSGYEQYF.